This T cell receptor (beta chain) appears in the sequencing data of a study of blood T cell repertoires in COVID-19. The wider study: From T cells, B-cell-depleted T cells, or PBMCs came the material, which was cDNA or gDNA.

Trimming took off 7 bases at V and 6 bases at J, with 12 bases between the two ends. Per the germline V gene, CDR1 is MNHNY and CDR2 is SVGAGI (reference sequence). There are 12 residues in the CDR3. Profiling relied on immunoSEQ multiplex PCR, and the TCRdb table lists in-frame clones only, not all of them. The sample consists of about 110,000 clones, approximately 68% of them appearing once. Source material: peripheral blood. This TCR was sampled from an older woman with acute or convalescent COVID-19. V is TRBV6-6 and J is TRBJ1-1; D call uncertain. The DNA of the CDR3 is TGTGCCAGCATACGGGGAAAACCTGAAGCTTTCTTT. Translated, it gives CASIRGKPEAFF.